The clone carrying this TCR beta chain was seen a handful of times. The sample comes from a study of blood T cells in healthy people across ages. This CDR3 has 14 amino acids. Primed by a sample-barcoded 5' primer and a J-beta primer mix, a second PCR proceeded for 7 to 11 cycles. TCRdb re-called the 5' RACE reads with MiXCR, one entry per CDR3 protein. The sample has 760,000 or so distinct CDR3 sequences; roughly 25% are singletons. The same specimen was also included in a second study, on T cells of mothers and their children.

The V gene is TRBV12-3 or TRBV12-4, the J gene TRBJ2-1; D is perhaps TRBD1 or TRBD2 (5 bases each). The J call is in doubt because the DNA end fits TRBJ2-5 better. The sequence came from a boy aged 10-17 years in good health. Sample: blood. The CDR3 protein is CASSVRDPQETQYF. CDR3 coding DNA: TGTGCCAGCAGTGTCCGGGACCCCCAAGAGACCCAGTACTTC.